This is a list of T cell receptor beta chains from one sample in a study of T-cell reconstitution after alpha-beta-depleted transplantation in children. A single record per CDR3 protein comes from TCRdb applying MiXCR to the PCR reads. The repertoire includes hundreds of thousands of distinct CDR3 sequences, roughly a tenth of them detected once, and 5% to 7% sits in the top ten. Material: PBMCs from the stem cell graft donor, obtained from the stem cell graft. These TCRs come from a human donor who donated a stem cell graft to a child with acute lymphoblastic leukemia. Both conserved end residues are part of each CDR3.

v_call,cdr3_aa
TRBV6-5,CASSYSGTPTSSYEQYF
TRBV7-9,CASSRGGSGAETQYF
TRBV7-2,CASSRDSWTYEQYF
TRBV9,CASSAAVAGMNTEAFF
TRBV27,CASSSDKNYEQYF
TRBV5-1,CASSQSDRVDTEAFF
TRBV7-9,CASSSSGTGIAKLFF
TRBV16,CASSQSVGTSNYGYTF
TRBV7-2,CASSLVAQPSRGTEAFF
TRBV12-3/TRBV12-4,CASSSRGFDTGELFF
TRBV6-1,CASRAGTSGNFYEQYF
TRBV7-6,CASSFKNEQFF
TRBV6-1,CASSTGGGPSGANVLTF
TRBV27,CASSLSGYSYNSPLHF
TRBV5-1,CASSLSPGPYEQYF
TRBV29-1,CSVILQGGNTIYF
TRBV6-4,CASSESPGQGDEKLFF
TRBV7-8,CASSTSGPDGPSNQPQHF
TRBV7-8,CASSLVHTGLSYNEQFF
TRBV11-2,CASSFNRDEKLFF
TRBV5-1,CASGTRPGTSGDGYEQYF
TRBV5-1,CASSLAEGPQETQYF
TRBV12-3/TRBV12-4,CASSSDRRGKLFF
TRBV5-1,CASSRGLTPAAEAFF
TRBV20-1,CSASTGQGLPEAFF
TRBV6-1,CASSAAGWDTGELFF
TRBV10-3,CAISGPDRPPMGEQYF
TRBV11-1,CASSPGRDPAYEQYF
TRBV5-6,CASSLPLAETQYF
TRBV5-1,CASSLQGQGSDGYTF
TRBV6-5,CASSYSPPGLAGTYNEQFF
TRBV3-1,CACSKQVQGTHSDEQFF
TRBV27,CASSLGTGPNSPLHF
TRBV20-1,CSAPDLRGAEAFF
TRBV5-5,CASSPWTGSEQFF
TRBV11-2,CASSPRTEGGYTF
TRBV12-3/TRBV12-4,CASGHLNTEAFF
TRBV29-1,CSVAGVQDRGNEAFF
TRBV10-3,CAISQGQGAYEQYF
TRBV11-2,CASSLGREETQYF
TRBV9,CASSVAENSYEQYF
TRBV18,CASSPAQGGDEQYF
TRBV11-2,CASSWGRGSSGVTDTQYF
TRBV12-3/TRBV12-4,CASSFQRGREQYF
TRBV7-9,CASSLVAGMNTEAFF
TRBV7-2,CASSREDSPYNSPLHF
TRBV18,CASSPLPSTDTQYF
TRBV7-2,CASSPLGAGEENTQYF
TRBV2,CATQPTYGYTF
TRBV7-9,CASSDTLAGVARGTQYF
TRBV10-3,CAISESRDGYATNEKLFF
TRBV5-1,CASSLSVDSPLHF
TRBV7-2,CASSSIQGFTDTQYF
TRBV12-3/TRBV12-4,CASTTGSLNTEAFF
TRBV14,CAIKRPSSTDTQYF
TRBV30,CAWSVGLASEQYF
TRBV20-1,CSATGGEVEQFF
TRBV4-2,CASSQEDRGPGELFF
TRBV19,CASTTRGYTGELFF
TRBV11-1,CASSPYGLAGKNTGELFF